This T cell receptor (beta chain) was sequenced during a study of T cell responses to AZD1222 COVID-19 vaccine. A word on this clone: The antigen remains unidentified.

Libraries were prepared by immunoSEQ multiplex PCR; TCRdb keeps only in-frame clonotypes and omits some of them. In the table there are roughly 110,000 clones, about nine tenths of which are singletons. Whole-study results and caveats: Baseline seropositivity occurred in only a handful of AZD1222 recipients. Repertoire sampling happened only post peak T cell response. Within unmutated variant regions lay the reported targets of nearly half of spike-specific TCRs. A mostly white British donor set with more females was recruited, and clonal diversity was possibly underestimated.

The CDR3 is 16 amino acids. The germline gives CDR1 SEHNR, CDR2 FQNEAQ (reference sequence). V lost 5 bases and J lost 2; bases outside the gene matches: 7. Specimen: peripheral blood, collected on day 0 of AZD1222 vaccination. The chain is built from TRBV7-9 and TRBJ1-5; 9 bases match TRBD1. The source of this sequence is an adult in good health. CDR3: CASSPGTGMGNQPQHF. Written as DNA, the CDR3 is TGTGCCAGCAGCCCCGGGACAGGGATGGGCAATCAGCCCCAGCATTTT.